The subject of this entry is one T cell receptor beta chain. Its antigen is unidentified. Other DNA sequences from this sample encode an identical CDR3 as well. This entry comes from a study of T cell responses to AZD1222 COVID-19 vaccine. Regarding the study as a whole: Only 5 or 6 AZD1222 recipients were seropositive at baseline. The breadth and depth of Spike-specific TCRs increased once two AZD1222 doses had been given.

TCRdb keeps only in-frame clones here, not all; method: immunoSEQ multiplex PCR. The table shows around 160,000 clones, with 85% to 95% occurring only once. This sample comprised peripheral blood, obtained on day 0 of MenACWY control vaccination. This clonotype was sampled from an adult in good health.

CDR3 amino acids: CASSPSSNQPQHF. In DNA, the CDR3 is TGTGCCAGCTCACCGTCCAGCAATCAGCCCCAGCATTTT. This chain links TRBV18 with TRBJ1-5, with D unclear. Germline CDR1 is KGHSH and CDR2 is LQKENI. V lost 3 bases, J lost 1 base, and 4 bases lay in between. The CDR3 is made up of 13 amino acids.